The rows below give T cell receptor beta chains drawn from one sample of a study of glioma-infiltrating T cells after dendritic cell vaccination. Some clones are missing from TCRdb's copy, which holds only in-frame ones; the method was immunoSEQ multiplex PCR. The sample yields under 30,000 clones, around nine tenths seen once. Sequencing used blood, obtained after dendritic cell vaccination. Every receptor here comes from a human donor with glioblastoma. CDR3s include the opening cysteine and the closing phenylalanine or tryptophan. Each record gives: V gene, J gene, D gene, clone size, CDR3 protein, CDR3 DNA. A D gene is named only where the DNA matches it firmly. Only some rows state a clone size, as once, few, many or a class for expanded clones.

>TRBV6-5|TRBJ1-4|-|-
CATYTGRGEKLFF
TGTGCCACCTACACGGGAAGAGGGGAAAAACTGTTTTTT
>TRBV5-4|TRBJ1-1|-|-
CASSLLTDEAFF
TGTGCCAGCAGCTTGTTAACAGATGAAGCTTTCTTT
>TRBV25-1|TRBJ1-1|-|-
CASSEWSGGRTEAFF
TGTGCCAGCAGTGAATGGAGCGGGGGGAGGACTGAAGCTTTCTTT
>TRBV27|TRBJ2-1|TRBD2|-
CASSLWTSGENEQFF
TGTGCCAGCAGTCTCTGGACTAGCGGGGAGAATGAGCAGTTCTTC
>TRBV6-5|TRBJ1-2|TRBD1|-
CASRRDRSNYGYTF
TGTGCCAGCAGAAGGGACAGGTCTAACTATGGCTACACCTTC
>TRBV9|TRBJ2-3|TRBD2|-
CASSVRSGGEADTQYF
TGTGCCAGCAGCGTAAGGAGCGGGGGGGAAGCAGATACGCAGTATTTT
>TRBV5-1|TRBJ2-7|-|-
CASSLATDYEQYF
TGCGCCAGCAGCTTGGCTACAGACTACGAGCAGTACTTC
>TRBV6-1|TRBJ1-1|TRBD1|-
CASSEPGGLGRTEAFF
TGTGCCAGCAGTGAGCCAGGGGGCTTAGGACGCACTGAAGCTTTCTTT
>TRBV7-9|TRBJ1-1|-|-
CASSPGTRVRDTEAFF
TGTGCCAGCAGCCCCGGGACTCGGGTGAGGGACACTGAAGCTTTCTTT
>TRBV6-5|TRBJ1-2|-|-
CASSYPGNNYGYTF
TGTGCCAGCAGTTACCCCGGTAATAACTATGGCTACACCTTC
>TRBV18|TRBJ2-7|TRBD1|-
CASSPQGDYEQYF
TGTGCCAGCTCACCCCAGGGGGACTACGAGCAGTACTTC
>TRBV2|TRBJ2-6|-|-
CASRPSPGANVLTF
TGTGCCAGCAGGCCCAGTCCTGGGGCCAACGTCCTGACTTTC
>TRBV5-6|TRBJ2-3|TRBD2|-
CASSLVLADTDTQYF
TGTGCCAGCAGCTTGGTCCTAGCGGACACAGATACGCAGTATTTT
>TRBV9|TRBJ2-7|-|-
CASSITGDPYEQYF
TGTGCCAGCAGCATTACCGGGGATCCCTACGAGCAGTACTTC
>TRBV6-1|TRBJ2-2|TRBD2|-
CASSEQPRGLAGGSGELFF
TGTGCCAGCAGTGAGCAACCGCGGGGCCTAGCGGGGGGTTCGGGGGAGCTGTTTTTT
>TRBV6-1|TRBJ1-5|-|once
CASSPTENQPQHF
TGTGCCAGCAGTCCGACTGAGAATCAGCCCCAGCATTTT
>TRBV7-9|TRBJ1-5|-|few
CASSLVGGVGQPQHF
TGTGCCAGCAGCTTAGTCGGAGGTGTAGGGCAGCCCCAGCATTTT
>TRBV18|TRBJ2-7|TRBD1|-
CASSPRTGWYEQYF
TGTGCCAGCTCTCCTCGGACAGGTTGGTACGAGCAGTACTTC
>TRBV7-9|TRBJ2-5|-|-
CASSPDTGLETQYF
TGTGCCAGCAGTCCAGACACAGGGTTGGAGACCCAGTACTTC
>TRBV7-2|TRBJ2-5|-|-
CASSLDGTGTQYF
TGTGCCAGCAGCCTAGACGGTACGGGGACCCAGTACTTC
>TRBV4-2|TRBJ2-1|TRBD2|-
CASSQESGGARNEQFF
TGTGCCAGCAGCCAAGAGAGCGGGGGGGCCCGTAATGAGCAGTTCTTC
>TRBV7-8|TRBJ2-3|TRBD1|-
CASSFGQARDTQYF
TGTGCCAGCAGCTTTGGACAGGCCCGAGATACGCAGTATTTT
>TRBV7-6|TRBJ1-5|TRBD1|-
CASSLGTGTGDQPQHF
TGTGCCAGCAGCTTGGGCACCGGGACAGGGGACCAGCCCCAGCATTTT
>TRBV27|TRBJ1-4|TRBD1|-
CASSRTPGQLGEKLFF
TGTGCCAGCAGTCGGACGCCGGGACAGTTGGGTGAAAAACTGTTTTTT
>TRBV11-2|TRBJ2-7|-|-
CASSFDFGVREQYF
TGTGCCAGCAGCTTTGATTTCGGGGTACGCGAGCAGTACTTC
>TRBV11-2|TRBJ1-1|-|-
CASSSRGVDTEAFF
TGTGCCAGCAGCTCACGGGGGGTCGATACTGAAGCTTTCTTT
>TRBV4-2|TRBJ2-1|TRBD2|-
CASSQSSGGSYNEQFF
TGTGCCAGCAGCCAGTCTAGCGGGGGCTCCTACAATGAGCAGTTCTTC
>TRBV10-3|TRBJ2-1|TRBD2|once
CAISESLLAGAKDNEQFF
TGTGCCATCAGTGAGTCGTTGCTAGCGGGGGCCAAAGACAATGAGCAGTTCTTC
>TRBV5-1|TRBJ1-1|-|-
CASSRGDRSSNTEAFF
TGCGCCAGCAGCCGGGGGGACCGTAGTTCGAACACTGAAGCTTTCTTT
>TRBV7-2|TRBJ2-7|-|-
CASSGRGTQRYEQYF
TGTGCCAGCAGCGGGAGGGGGACCCAAAGATACGAGCAGTACTTC
>TRBV5-1|TRBJ2-1|-|-
CASSLAGLSSGRGSNNEQFF
TGCGCCAGCAGCTTGGCCGGACTAAGTAGCGGTCGAGGGTCCAACAATGAGCAGTTCTTC
>TRBV5-4|TRBJ2-2|-|-
CASSFVQGELFF
TGTGCCAGCAGCTTTGTGCAGGGGGAGCTGTTTTTT
>TRBV5-5|TRBJ1-4|-|-
CASSLDRVGAEEKLFF
TGTGCCAGCAGCTTGGACAGGGTAGGGGCGGAAGAAAAACTGTTTTTT
>TRBV12-5|TRBJ2-3|-|-
CASGLRGTDTQYF
TGTGCTAGTGGTTTACGGGGCACAGATACGCAGTATTTT
>TRBV10-3|TRBJ1-6|TRBD1|once
CAIRAGQDYSPLHF
TGTGCCATCAGGGCGGGACAGGACTATTCACCCCTCCACTTT
>TRBV5-6|TRBJ1-2|TRBD1|-
CASSSTTGTDYGYTF
TGTGCCAGCAGCTCTACGACCGGGACAGACTATGGCTACACCTTC
>TRBV7-9|TRBJ1-1|-|-
CASSLGGAMNTEAFF
TGTGCCAGCAGCTTAGGCGGGGCAATGAACACTGAAGCTTTCTTT
>TRBV7-2|TRBJ1-4|-|-
CASSLNRATNEKLFF
TGTGCCAGCAGCTTAAACCGGGCAACTAATGAAAAACTGTTTTTT
>TRBV18|TRBJ2-7|TRBD1|-
CASSDRGLGYEQYF
TGTGCCAGCTCGGACAGGGGGCTTGGTTACGAGCAGTACTTC
>TRBV29-1|TRBJ2-7|TRBD1|-
CSPPTGAYEQYF
TGCAGCCCCCCGACAGGGGCCTACGAGCAGTACTTC
>TRBV5-6|TRBJ1-3|-|once
CASSTGNRVSGNAIYF
TGTGCCAGCAGCACCGGGAACAGGGTTTCTGGAAACGCCATATATTTT
>TRBV18|TRBJ1-1|-|-
CASSLEDPEGEAFF
TGTGCCAGCTCACTTGAGGACCCGGAGGGTGAAGCTTTCTTT
>TRBV2|TRBJ2-7|-|-
CASRRGYEQYF
TGTGCCAGCAGGCGAGGCTACGAGCAGTACTTC
>TRBV6-4|TRBJ2-3|TRBD1|-
CASRIRDRFFDTQYF
TGTGCCAGCAGGATCCGGGACAGGTTTTTTGATACGCAGTATTTT
>TRBV10-1|TRBJ1-2|-|-
CASSDFTSYGYTF
TGCGCCAGCAGTGATTTTACCAGCTATGGCTACACCTTC
>TRBV6-1|TRBJ1-5|-|-
CASSGYSNQPQHF
TGTGCCAGCAGTGGTTATAGCAATCAGCCCCAGCATTTT
>TRBV5-4|TRBJ2-3|TRBD2|-
CASSRSSGSTDTQYF
TGTGCCAGCAGCCGGTCTAGCGGCAGCACAGATACGCAGTATTTT
>TRBV5-4|TRBJ2-5|-|-
CASSLAGIKETQYF
TGTGCCAGCAGCTTGGCGGGGATAAAAGAGACCCAGTACTTC
>TRBV19|TRBJ1-1|-|-
CASAGQGMNTEAFF
TGTGCCAGTGCGGGCCAGGGGATGAACACTGAAGCTTTCTTT
>TRBV19|TRBJ2-2|TRBD1|-
CASSNPGQTTGELFF
TGTGCCAGTAGTAACCCGGGACAGACCACCGGGGAGCTGTTTTTT
>TRBV5-1|TRBJ2-5|-|-
CASSWTFQETQYF
TGCGCCAGCAGTTGGACATTCCAAGAGACCCAGTACTTC
>TRBV19|TRBJ1-2|TRBD1|-
CASSKNRGLSLSNYGYTF
TGTGCCAGTAGTAAGAACAGGGGGCTCTCTTTATCTAACTATGGCTACACCTTC
>TRBV7-9|TRBJ1-2|-|-
CARGDGDGYTF
TGTGCCCGCGGGGATGGAGATGGCTACACCTTC
>TRBV5-1|TRBJ2-1|TRBD2|-
CASSLESGGYNEQFF
TGCGCCAGCAGCTTGGAAAGCGGGGGGTACAATGAGCAGTTCTTC
>TRBV19|TRBJ1-2|-|-
CASSSRNYGYTF
TGTGCCAGTAGTTCGAGGAACTATGGCTACACCTTC